A selection of T cell receptor beta chains follows, all from one sample in a study of graft-versus-host responses after intestinal transplantation. The protocol was immunoSEQ multiplex PCR, while the TCRdb copy is restricted to in-frame clones and leaves out a portion. The sample includes fewer than 100,000 clones, about 82% of them seen just once. Here the sequenced sample was PBMCs, taken 255 days after intestinal transplant. The receptors shown here come from a human patient who received an intestinal transplant, so some T cells may come from the graft donor. The CDR3 runs from the conserved cysteine through the conserved F or W. Fields, in order: J gene, clone size, CDR3 length, V gene, CDR3 protein. Clone size is not always given. Where it is, it says once, few, many or a class for expanded clones.

>TRBJ1-1|.|11|TRBV29-1
CSGLSMTEAFF
>TRBJ1-2|.|14|TRBV27
CASSSGQGLYGYTF
>TRBJ1-3|.|16|TRBV11-3
CASSLVEGAPGNTIYF
>TRBJ2-3|.|18|TRBV4-2
CASSQGRLAGGNTDTQYF
>TRBJ1-1|.|13|TRBV5-6
CASSPRGDTEAFF
>TRBJ2-2|.|14|TRBV9
CASSVEGGTGELFF
>TRBJ1-1|.|13|TRBV27
CASSPSPNTEAFF
>TRBJ2-6|.|16|TRBV27
CASSYMGSPGANVLTF
>TRBJ2-2|few|15|TRBV7-3
CASSIGLAGTGELFF
>TRBJ2-1|.|12|TRBV29-1
CSVEVLYNEQFF
>TRBJ2-5|.|14|TRBV5-6
CASSLGTLKETQYF
>TRBJ2-3|.|14|TRBV29-1
CSVDRVGGTDTQYF
>TRBJ2-7|.|16|TRBV6-6
CASSYLTAGAQYEQYF
>TRBJ1-2|.|16|TRBV7-8
CASSFSSQPRGYGYTF
>TRBJ2-7|.|13|TRBV5-1
CASSYSVGGEQYF
>TRBJ1-4|.|17|TRBV4-1
CASSQAPQGSPNEKLFF
>TRBJ2-1|.|15|TRBV6-1
CASTSTGGGHNEQFF
>TRBJ2-5|once|19|TRBV15
CATSRDPMRDSQLGETQYF
>TRBJ1-6|.|16|TRBV6-1
CASSEAGQVYNSPLHF
>TRBJ2-1|.|14|TRBV27
CASSPALAGGEQFF
>TRBJ1-5|.|13|TRBV5-6
CASSFGDGGPQHF
>TRBJ1-1|.|13|TRBV6-1
CASSEGESTEAFF
>TRBJ2-2|few|14|TRBV6-4
CASSDDGASGELFF
>TRBJ2-5|once|13|TRBV5-4
CASSSNGVETQYF
>TRBJ1-5|.|13|TRBV5-4
CASSLDRGQPQHF
>TRBJ2-1|once|16|TRBV5-4
CASSLGLAGGTNEQFF
>TRBJ1-2|.|15|TRBV5-6
CASSLVSGKNYGYTF
>TRBJ2-5|.|16|TRBV5-1
CASRDPSGGLQETQYF
>TRBJ2-4|.|16|TRBV13
CASSSGTAGVSAIQYF
>TRBJ1-1|few|14|TRBV18
CASSPPTGDTEAFF
>TRBJ1-3|.|15|TRBV5-1
CASSLEGLAGNTIYF
>TRBJ1-5|.|14|TRBV2
CASSGEGSGQPQHF
>TRBJ2-7|.|15|TRBV6-1
CASSEVGGTSYEQYF